This T cell receptor beta chain was retrieved from a study of T cells in Graves' hyperthyroidism and ophthalmopathy. The overall study: Any treatment followed the collection of peripheral blood at initial diagnosis.

The study, taken as a whole, reports: Ophthalmopathy could be told apart from stable hyperthyroidism with a 13 V-J model.

Researchers amplified the TCR beta CDR3 regions from RNA transcripts. HTBI primers were the set used in a first-round RT-PCR of the TCR CDR3. Each CDR3 protein gets one entry after TCRdb re-called the multiplex PCR reads with MiXCR. The table includes about 590,000 distinct CDR3 sequences, 13% to 15% detected once. This CDR3 spans 15 amino acids. J was trimmed by 3 bases and V by 7 bases; bases with no gene match: 10. Germline V gene sequence: CDR1 LNHDA, CDR2 SQIVND (reference sequence). Each person with ophthalmopathy scored at least 3 on the Clinical Activity Score, reached NOSPECS grade 4 or higher, and had been ill under 3 months. Isolation of PBMCs was performed on 10 ml fresh peripheral blood. The table lists this clonotype with many counts. Its antigen is still unknown.

Sequenced sample: blood. The genes are TRBV19 and TRBJ2-7; 9 nucleotides agree with TRBD2. The source is a woman aged 18-29 years with Graves' ophthalmopathy. The CDR3 bases are TGTGCCAGTACCTATGGGGCTAGCGGGAACTACGAGCAGTACTTC. It specifies CASTYGASGNYEQYF. The variable domain in full, completed from reference TRBV19 and TRBJ2-7, reads DGGITQSPKYLFRKEGQNVTLSCEQNLNHDAMYWYRQDPGQGLRLIYYSQIVNDFQKGDIAEGYSVSREKKESFPLTVTSAQKNPTAFYLCASTYGASGNYEQYFGPGTRLTVT.